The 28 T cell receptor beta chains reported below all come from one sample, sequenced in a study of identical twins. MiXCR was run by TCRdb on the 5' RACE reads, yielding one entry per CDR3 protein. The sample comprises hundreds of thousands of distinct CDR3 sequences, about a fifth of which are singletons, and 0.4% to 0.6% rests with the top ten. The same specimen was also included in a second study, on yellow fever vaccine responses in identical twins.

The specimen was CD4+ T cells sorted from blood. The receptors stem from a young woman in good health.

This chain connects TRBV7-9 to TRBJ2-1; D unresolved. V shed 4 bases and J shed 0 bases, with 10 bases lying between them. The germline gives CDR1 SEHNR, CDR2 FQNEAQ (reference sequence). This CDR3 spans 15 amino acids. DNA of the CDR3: TGTGCCAGCAGCTACGACGGAAGCTCCTACAATGAGCAGTTCTTC. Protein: CASSYDGSSYNEQFF. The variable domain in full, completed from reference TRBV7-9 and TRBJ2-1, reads DTGVSQNPRHKITKRGQNVTFRCDPISEHNRLYWYRQTLGQGPEFLTYFQNEAQLEKSRLLSDRFSAERPKGSFSTLEIQRTEQGDSAMYLCASSYDGSSYNEQFFGPGTRLTVL.

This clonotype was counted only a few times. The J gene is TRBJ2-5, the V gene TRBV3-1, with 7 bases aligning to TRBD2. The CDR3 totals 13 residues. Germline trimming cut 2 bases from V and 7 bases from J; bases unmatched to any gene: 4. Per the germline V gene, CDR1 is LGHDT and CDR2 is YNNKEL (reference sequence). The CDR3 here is CASSQLREGTQYF. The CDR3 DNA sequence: TGTGCCAGCAGCCAACTCAGGGAGGGGACCCAGTACTTC.

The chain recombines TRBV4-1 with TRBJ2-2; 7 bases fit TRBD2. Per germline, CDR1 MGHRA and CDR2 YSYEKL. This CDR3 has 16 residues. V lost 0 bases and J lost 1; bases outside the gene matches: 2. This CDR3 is CASSQEPGGNTGELFF. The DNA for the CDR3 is TGCGCCAGCAGCCAAGAACCGGGGGGGAACACCGGGGAGCTGTTTTTT.

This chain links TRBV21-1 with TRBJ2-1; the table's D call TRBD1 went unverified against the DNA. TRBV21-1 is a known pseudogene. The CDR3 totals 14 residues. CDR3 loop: CASSANRRANEQFF. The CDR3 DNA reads TGTGCCAGCAGCGCAAACAGGAGAGCCAATGAGCAGTTCTTC.

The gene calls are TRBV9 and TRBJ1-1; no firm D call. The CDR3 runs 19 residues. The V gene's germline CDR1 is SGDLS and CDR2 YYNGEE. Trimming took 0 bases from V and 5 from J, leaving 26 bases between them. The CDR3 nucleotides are TGTGCCAGCAGCGTAGAGCGGTTGTTGCCAGGTGGGCGAAGGACTGAAGCTTTCTTT. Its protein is CASSVERLLPGGRRTEAFF.

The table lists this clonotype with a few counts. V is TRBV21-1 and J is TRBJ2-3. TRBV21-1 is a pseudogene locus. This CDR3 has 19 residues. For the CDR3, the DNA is TGTGCCAGCAGCAAAATGATAGAAAAGGCTAAACCCAACACAGATACGCAGTATTTT. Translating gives CASSKMIEKAKPNTDTQYF.

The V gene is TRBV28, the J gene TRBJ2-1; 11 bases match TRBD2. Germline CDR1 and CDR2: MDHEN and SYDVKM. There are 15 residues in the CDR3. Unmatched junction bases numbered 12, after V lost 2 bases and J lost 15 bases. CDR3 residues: CASSLPGLAGDRTFF. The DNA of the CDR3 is TGTGCCAGCAGTTTACCCGGACTAGCGGGCGACCGAACGTTCTTC.

The CDR3 region is CASLPIIGGTGELFF. The CDR3 nucleotides are TGTGCCAGCCTCCCGATCATCGGGGGCACCGGGGAGCTGTTTTTT. The chain combines TRBV6-1 with TRBJ2-2, with a weak D call TRBD2 (6 bases). CDR1 MNHNS and CDR2 SASEGT come from the germline V gene. The CDR3 sequence is 15 residues long. V dropped 8 bases and J dropped 4 bases, with 17 bases sitting between them.

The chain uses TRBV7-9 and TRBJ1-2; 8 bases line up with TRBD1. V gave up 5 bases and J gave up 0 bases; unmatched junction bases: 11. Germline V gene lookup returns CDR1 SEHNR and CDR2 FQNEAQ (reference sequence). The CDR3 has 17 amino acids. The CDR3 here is CASSPRQGITPNYGYTF. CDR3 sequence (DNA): TGTGCCAGCAGCCCCCGACAGGGGATCACTCCTAACTATGGCTACACCTTC.

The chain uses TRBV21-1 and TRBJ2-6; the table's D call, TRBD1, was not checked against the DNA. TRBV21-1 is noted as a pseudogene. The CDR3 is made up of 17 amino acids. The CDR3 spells CASTLSKGGTGANVLTF. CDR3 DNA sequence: TGTGCCAGCACCCTAAGCAAGGGGGGTACTGGGGCCAACGTCCTGACTTTC.

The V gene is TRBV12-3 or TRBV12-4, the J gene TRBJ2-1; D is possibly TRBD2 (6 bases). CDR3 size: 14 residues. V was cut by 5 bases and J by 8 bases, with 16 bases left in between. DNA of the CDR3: TGTGCCAGCAGTCTCAGACTAGTCGTGCATGAGCAGTTCTTC. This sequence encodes CASSLRLVVHEQFF.

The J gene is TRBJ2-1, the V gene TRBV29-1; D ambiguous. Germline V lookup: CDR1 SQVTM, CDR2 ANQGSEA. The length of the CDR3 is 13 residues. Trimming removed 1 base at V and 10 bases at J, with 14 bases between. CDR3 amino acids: CSVEAMAGNEQFF. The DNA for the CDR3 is TGCAGCGTTGAAGCCATGGCAGGCAACGAGCAGTTCTTC.

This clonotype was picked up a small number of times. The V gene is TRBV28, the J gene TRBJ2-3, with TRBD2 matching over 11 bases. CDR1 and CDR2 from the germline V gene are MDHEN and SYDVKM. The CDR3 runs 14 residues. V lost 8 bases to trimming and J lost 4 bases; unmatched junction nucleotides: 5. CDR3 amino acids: CASVSGGASDTQYF. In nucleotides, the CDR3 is TGTGCCAGCGTTAGCGGGGGGGCCTCAGATACGCAGTATTTT.

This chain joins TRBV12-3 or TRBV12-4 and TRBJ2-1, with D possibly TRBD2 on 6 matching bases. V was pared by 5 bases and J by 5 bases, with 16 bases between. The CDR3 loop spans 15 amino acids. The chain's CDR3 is CASSARRASDNEQFF. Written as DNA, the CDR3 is TGTGCCAGCAGTGCCCGGAGGGCCTCGGACAATGAGCAGTTCTTC.

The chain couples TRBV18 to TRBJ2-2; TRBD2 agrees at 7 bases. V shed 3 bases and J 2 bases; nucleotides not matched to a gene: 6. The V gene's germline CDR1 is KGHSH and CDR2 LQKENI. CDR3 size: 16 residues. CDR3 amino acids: CASSPRLADNTGELFF. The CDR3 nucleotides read TGTGCCAGCTCACCGCGGCTAGCGGATAACACCGGGGAGCTGTTTTTT.

The CDR3 spells CASSSGTFYGYTF. DNA of the CDR3: TGTGCCAGCAGTTCGGGGACTTTCTATGGCTACACCTTC. V gene TRBV6-2 or TRBV6-3 combines with J gene TRBJ1-2, with a tentative D call TRBD1 (5 bases). CDR1 and CDR2 from the germline V gene are MNHEY and SVGEGT. The CDR3 has 13 residues. V shed 4 bases and J shed 4 bases, with 10 bases lying between them.

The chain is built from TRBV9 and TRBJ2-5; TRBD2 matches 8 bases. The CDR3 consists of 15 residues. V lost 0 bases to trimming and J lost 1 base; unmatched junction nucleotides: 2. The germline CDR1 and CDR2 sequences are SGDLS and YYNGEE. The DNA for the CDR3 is TGTGCCAGCAGCGTAGCGGGGGGGAGCCAAGAGACCCAGTACTTC. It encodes CASSVAGGSQETQYF.

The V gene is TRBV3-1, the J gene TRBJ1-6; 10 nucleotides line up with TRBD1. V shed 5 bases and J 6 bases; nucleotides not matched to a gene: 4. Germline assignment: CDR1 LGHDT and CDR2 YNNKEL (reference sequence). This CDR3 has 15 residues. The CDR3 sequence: CASSAGTGVNSPLHF. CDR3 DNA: TGTGCCAGCAGCGCCGGGACAGGGGTTAATTCACCCCTCCACTTT.

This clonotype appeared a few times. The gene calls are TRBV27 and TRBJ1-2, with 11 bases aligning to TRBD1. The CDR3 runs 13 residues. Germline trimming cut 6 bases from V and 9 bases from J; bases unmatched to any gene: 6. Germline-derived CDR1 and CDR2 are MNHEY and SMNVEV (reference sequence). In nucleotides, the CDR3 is TGTGCCAGCAGGTTAGGGACAGGGGGGAGCTACACCTTC. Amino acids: CASRLGTGGSYTF.

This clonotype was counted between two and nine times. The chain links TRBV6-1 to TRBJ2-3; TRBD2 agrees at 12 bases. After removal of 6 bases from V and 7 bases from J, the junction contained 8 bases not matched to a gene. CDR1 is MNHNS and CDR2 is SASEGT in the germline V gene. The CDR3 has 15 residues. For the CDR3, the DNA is TGTGCCAGCAGGGACCTAGCGGGGGGGCAAAATACGCAGTATTTT. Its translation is CASRDLAGGQNTQYF.

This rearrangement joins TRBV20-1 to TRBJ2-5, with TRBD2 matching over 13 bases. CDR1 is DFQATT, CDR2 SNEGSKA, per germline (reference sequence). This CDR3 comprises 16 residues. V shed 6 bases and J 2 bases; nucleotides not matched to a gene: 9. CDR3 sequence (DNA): TGCAGTGCAACTAATCGACTAGCGGGAGGTCAAGAGACCCAGTACTTC. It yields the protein CSATNRLAGGQETQYF.

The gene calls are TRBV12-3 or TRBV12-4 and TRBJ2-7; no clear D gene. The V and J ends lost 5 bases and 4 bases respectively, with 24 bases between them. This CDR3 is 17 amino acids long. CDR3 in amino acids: CASSIGQVGFWLYEQYV. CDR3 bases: TGTGCCAGCAGTATCGGTCAGGTCGGGTTTTGGCTTTACGAGCAGTACGTC.

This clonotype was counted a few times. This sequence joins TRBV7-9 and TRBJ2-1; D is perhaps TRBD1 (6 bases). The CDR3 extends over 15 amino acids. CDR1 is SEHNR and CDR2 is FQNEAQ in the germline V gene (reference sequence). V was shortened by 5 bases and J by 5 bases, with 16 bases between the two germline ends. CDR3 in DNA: TGTGCCAGCAGCCTTACAGGGAACCCCAACAATGAGCAGTTCTTC. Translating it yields CASSLTGNPNNEQFF.

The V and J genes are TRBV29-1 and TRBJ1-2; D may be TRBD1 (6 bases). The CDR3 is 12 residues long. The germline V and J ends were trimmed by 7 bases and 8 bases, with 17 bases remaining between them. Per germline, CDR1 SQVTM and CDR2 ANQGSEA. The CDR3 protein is CSGRGQGKGYTF. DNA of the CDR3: TGCAGCGGTCGGGGGCAGGGGAAGGGCTACACCTTC.

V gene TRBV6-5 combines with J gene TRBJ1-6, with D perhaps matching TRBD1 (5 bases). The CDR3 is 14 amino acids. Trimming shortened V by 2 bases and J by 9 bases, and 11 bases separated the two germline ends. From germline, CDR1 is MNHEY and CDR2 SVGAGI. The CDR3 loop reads CASSYAGPGSPLHF. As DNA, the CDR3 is TGTGCCAGCAGTTACGCAGGGCCTGGTTCACCCCTCCACTTT.

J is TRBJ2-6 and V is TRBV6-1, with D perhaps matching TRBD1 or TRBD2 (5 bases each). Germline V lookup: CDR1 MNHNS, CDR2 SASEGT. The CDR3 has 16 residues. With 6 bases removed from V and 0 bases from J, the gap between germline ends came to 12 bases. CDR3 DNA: TGTGCCAGCAGAGCGGCAGGGAGCTCTGGGGCCAACGTCCTGACTTTC. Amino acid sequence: CASRAAGSSGANVLTF.

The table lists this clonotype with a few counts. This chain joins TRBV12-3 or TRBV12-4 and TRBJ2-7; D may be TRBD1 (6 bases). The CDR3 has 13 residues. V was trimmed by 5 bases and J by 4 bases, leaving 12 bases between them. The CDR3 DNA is TGTGCCAGCAGTCTAGAGACAGGATACGAGCAGTACTTC. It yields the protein CASSLETGYEQYF.

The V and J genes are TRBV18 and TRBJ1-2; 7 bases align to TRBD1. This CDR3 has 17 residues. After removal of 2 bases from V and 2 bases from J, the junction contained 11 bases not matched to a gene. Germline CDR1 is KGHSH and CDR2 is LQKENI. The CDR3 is CASSPDLPGQPNYGYTF. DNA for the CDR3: TGTGCCAGCTCACCAGACCTACCGGGACAGCCAAACTATGGCTACACCTTC.